This T cell receptor (beta chain) was recorded in a study of OX40 agonist ivuxolimab in advanced cancers. Turning to the study itself: The drug used for patients, ivuxolimab, was an agonistic anti-OX40 (CD134) antibody.

The CDR3 runs 12 residues. CDR1 is ENHRY, CDR2 SYGVKD, per germline. V lost 10 bases and J lost 6; bases outside the gene matches: 4. Sequencing used immunoSEQ multiplex PCR; TCRdb keeps in-frame clones, though not all of them. The sample gives about 68,000 clones, approximately 82% of which show up once; around 1.5% is in the top ten. The source was CD4+ or CD8+ T cells sorted from blood, collected in a trial of the OX40 agonist ivuxolimab. V usage is TRBV10-3 and J usage is TRBJ2-3; 10 positions agree with TRBD1. This receptor was obtained from an adult with an advanced solid tumor such as melanoma, head and neck, liver or kidney cancer. The CDR3 nucleotides read TGTGCCACCGGACAGGGGGAGGATACGCAGTATTTT. The encoded protein is CATGQGEDTQYF.